The 30 T cell receptor beta chains presented below share a single source sample, sequenced in a study of control samples from healthy donors and cancer patients. Produced via immunoSEQ multiplex PCR; TCRdb's table is partial and in-frame only. The repertoire holds about 170,000 clones, with approximately 92% as singletons. Sequencing was done on a sample of blood. All receptors derive from an older woman in good health.

The count of this clone is one. The chain has TRBV3-1 (or the pseudogene TRBV3-2) and TRBJ2-2; D is perhaps TRBD2 (6 bases). The V and J ends lost 4 bases and 1 base respectively, with 19 bases between them. Germline values: CDR1 LGHDT, CDR2 YNNKEL (reference sequence). CDR3 size: 18 residues. CDR3 nucleotide sequence: TGTGCCAGCAGCCCAACCGAAGTCCGGGGGTGGAACACCGGGGAGCTGTTTTTT. The encoded protein is CASSPTEVRGWNTGELFF.

This chain joins TRBV4-2 and TRBJ1-5; TRBD1 might be the D (5 bases). Per germline, CDR1 LGHNA and CDR2 YNFKEQ. V lost 5 bases and J lost 0, with 11 bases in between. The CDR3 runs to 15 residues. The CDR3 reads CASSGDAHSNQPQHF. In nucleotides, the CDR3 is TGTGCCAGCAGCGGGGACGCCCATAGCAATCAGCCCCAGCATTTT.

The chain combines TRBV12-3 or TRBV12-4 with TRBJ1-1, with a tentative D call TRBD1 (5 bases). The V gene lost 8 bases and the J gene lost 5 bases, with 15 bases spanning the gap. The CDR3 has 13 amino acids. CDR3 amino acids: CASLRRGDTEAFF. DNA of the CDR3: TGTGCCAGCCTGAGGCGGGGGGATACTGAAGCTTTCTTT.

This chain connects TRBV6-1 to TRBJ1-5; D might be TRBD1 (6 bases). This CDR3 is built from 15 residues. Germline-derived CDR1 and CDR2 are MNHNS and SASEGT. V was trimmed by 8 bases and J by 1 base, leaving 15 bases between them. The CDR3 bases are TGTGCCAGCGGTGGGCCGGACAGCAGCAATCAGCCCCAGCATTTT. Amino acids: CASGGPDSSNQPQHF.

This clone was found a few times. The V call is TRBV14, the J call TRBJ2-1, with 7 nucleotides matching TRBD2. The length of the CDR3 is 12 residues. V was clipped by 5 bases and J by 9 bases; unmatched bases: 4. Germline assignment: CDR1 SGHDN and CDR2 FVKESK. The CDR3 coding sequence is TGTGCCAGCAGCAAAAGCGGGGTTGAGCAGTTCTTC. It is translated as CASSKSGVEQFF. Combining the CDR3 with reference TRBV14 and TRBJ2-1 gives the whole variable domain EAGVTQFPSHSVIEKGQTVTLRCDPISGHDNLYWYRRVMGKEIKFLLHFVKESKQDESGMPNNRFLAERTGGTYSTLKVQPAELEDSGVYFCASSKSGVEQFFGPGTRLTVL.

The chain joins TRBV18 to TRBJ2-3; D gene uncertain. This CDR3 comprises 14 residues. CDR1 is KGHSH, CDR2 LQKENI, per germline. Trimming pared 1 base from V and 0 bases from J, leaving 5 bases between. CDR3 region: CASSPLISTDTQYF. Here the CDR3 DNA reads TGTGCCAGCTCACCACTAATTAGCACAGATACGCAGTATTTT.

The chain joins TRBV19 to TRBJ1-1, with 10 bases matching TRBD1. The CDR3 extends over 16 amino acids. After removal of 3 bases from V and 4 bases from J, the junction contained 8 bases not matched to a gene. Germline loops: CDR1 LNHDA, CDR2 SQIVND (reference sequence). The CDR3 bases are TGTGCCAGTAGTATGATGGACAGGGGGTATGGCACTGAAGCTTTCTTT. Amino acid sequence: CASSMMDRGYGTEAFF. Variable domain in full (rest from reference TRBV19 and TRBJ1-1): DGGITQSPKYLFRKEGQNVTLSCEQNLNHDAMYWYRQDPGQGLRLIYYSQIVNDFQKGDIAEGYSVSREKKESFPLTVTSAQKNPTAFYLCASSMMDRGYGTEAFFGQGTRLTVV.

The chain recombines TRBV6-2 or TRBV6-3 with TRBJ2-1; 8 positions match TRBD1. The ends lost 4 bases at V and 4 bases at J; junction bases unmatched: 9. In germline, CDR1 is MNHEY, CDR2 SVGEGT. The CDR3 totals 16 residues. CDR3 residues: CASSSPDRGRYNEQFF. CDR3 sequence (DNA): TGTGCCAGCAGTTCGCCAGACAGGGGCCGATACAATGAGCAGTTCTTC.

This clone was counted a single time. This chain joins TRBV12-3 or TRBV12-4 and TRBJ1-3; tentative D call: TRBD1 (5 bases). The V gene lost 6 bases and the J gene lost 9 bases, with 15 bases spanning the gap. CDR3 length equals 13 residues. For the CDR3, the DNA is TGTGCCAGCAGAGAAACACAGGTTTTCACCATATATTTT. Protein product: CASRETQVFTIYF.

The V and J genes are TRBV5-5 and TRBJ2-3, with 8 positions matching TRBD2. The CDR3 runs to 15 residues. Germline trimming cut 4 bases from V and 3 bases from J; bases unmatched to any gene: 7. The germline V gene encodes CDR1 SGHKS and CDR2 YYEKEE (reference sequence). DNA for the CDR3: TGTGCCAGCAGCGTCCGGGGGGGCCGGACAGATACGCAGTATTTT. Its protein is CASSVRGGRTDTQYF.

The chain joins TRBV7-2 to TRBJ2-4, with TRBD1 identical over 8 bases. The V and J ends lost 3 bases and 7 bases, in that order; junction bases with no gene match: 5. Germline V CDR1 and CDR2: SGHTA, FQGNSA. This CDR3 has 14 amino acids. The CDR3 DNA is TGTGCCAGCAGCTTTACAGGGGGTAGCAACATTCAGTACTTC. Its translation: CASSFTGGSNIQYF.

The chain couples TRBV5-6 to TRBJ1-2; D is unclear. Germline loops: CDR1 SGHDT, CDR2 YYEEEE. Trimming stripped 0 bases from V and 3 bases from J, with 15 bases between. This CDR3 comprises 16 residues. This CDR3 is CASSLARISPHYGYTF. Written as DNA, the CDR3 is TGTGCCAGCAGCTTGGCTCGGATCAGTCCCCACTATGGCTACACCTTC.

The J gene is TRBJ2-7, the V gene TRBV5-1; no reliable D call. The CDR3 spans 14 residues. CDR1 is SGHRS and CDR2 is YFSETQ in the germline V gene. Between the trimmed V and J ends, which lost 0 bases and 0 bases, there was a span of 7 bases. CDR3 DNA sequence: TGCGCCAGCAGCTTGGGGGAACTCTCCTACGAGCAGTACTTC. Encoded protein: CASSLGELSYEQYF.

CDR3 sequence (DNA): TGTGCCAGCAGCCCGAGACTAGCGCTCAGTGAGCAGTTCTTC. Translation gives CASSPRLALSEQFF. The chain has TRBV5-4 and TRBJ2-1; the match to TRBD2 covers 8 bases. Trimming at V came to 4 bases and at J to 9 bases, leaving 9 bases not matched to a gene. Germline values: CDR1 SGHNT, CDR2 YYREEE (reference sequence). The CDR3 sequence is 14 residues long.

The chain carries TRBV5-1 and TRBJ1-1; D not certain. Germline loops: CDR1 SGHRS, CDR2 YFSETQ. The CDR3 runs 15 residues. V was shortened by 4 bases and J by 0 bases, with 13 bases between the two germline ends. Here the CDR3 reads CASSPGSFLNTEAFF. CDR3 nucleotides: TGCGCCAGCAGCCCCGGGTCATTTTTGAACACTGAAGCTTTCTTT. The full variable domain, rest sourced from reference TRBV5-1 and TRBJ1-1, is KAGVTQTPRYLIKTRGQQVTLSCSPISGHRSVSWYQQTPGQGLQFLFEYFSETQRNKGNFPGRFSGRQFSNSRSEMNVSTLELGDSALYLCASSPGSFLNTEAFFGQGTRLTVV.

The CDR3 bases are TGTGCCAGCAGTTACACCACCGGGGAGCTGTTTTTT. As protein: CASSYTTGELFF. The gene calls are TRBV6-5 and TRBJ2-2; D not resolved. Germline values: CDR1 MNHEY, CDR2 SVGAGI. The CDR3 runs 12 residues. V was cut by 2 bases and J by 4 bases, with 2 bases left in between.

The chain combines TRBV25-1 with TRBJ1-1; tentatively, D is TRBD1 (5 bases). CDR3 length: 14 residues. V lost 9 bases and J lost 2, with 16 bases in between. Germline CDR1 reads MGHDK; CDR2 reads SYGVNS. CDR3 amino acids: CASQRGGANTEAFF. As DNA, the CDR3 is TGTGCCAGTCAAAGAGGAGGGGCTAACACTGAAGCTTTCTTT.

This clone has just one count. The chain employs TRBV5-4 and TRBJ1-2; 10 bases align to TRBD1. The length of the CDR3 is 14 residues. V shed 3 bases, J shed 4 bases, and the junction held 3 bases outside the gene matches. Germline CDR1 SGHNT, CDR2 YYREEE (reference sequence). CDR3 coding DNA: TGTGCCAGCAGCTGGGACAGGGGTGGCTATGGCTACACCTTC. It is translated as CASSWDRGGYGYTF.

The count of this clone is one. The CDR3 DNA sequence: TGTGCCAGCAGGATAGACAGGGATTACTACGAGCAGTACTTC. Translating gives CASRIDRDYYEQYF. This chain connects TRBV6-5 to TRBJ2-7, with 7 nucleotides matching TRBD1. CDR3 length: 14 amino acids. Germline assignment: CDR1 MNHEY and CDR2 SVGAGI. Unmatched junction bases numbered 8, after V lost 6 bases and J lost 3 bases.

The V call is TRBV2, the J call TRBJ1-1; TRBD1 might be the D (5 bases). CDR1 and CDR2 from the germline V gene are SNHLY and FYNNEI. The CDR3 length is 14 residues. Trimming pared 4 bases from V and 11 bases from J, leaving 20 bases between. The CDR3 bases are TGTGCCAGCAGTGTCTTCTATCGGGGCGCGGAGGCTTTCTTT. Translating it yields CASSVFYRGAEAFF.

The V call is TRBV6-5, the J call TRBJ1-1, with D hard to call. The CDR3 has 14 amino acids. V lost 2 bases and J 1 base, leaving 8 bases between the germline ends. The germline CDR1 and CDR2 sequences are MNHEY and SVGAGI. The CDR3 DNA is TGTGCCAGCAGTTACGTAGAGGGGAACACTGAAGCTTTCTTT. It is translated as CASSYVEGNTEAFF.

The chain links TRBV7-8 to TRBJ2-2; possible D gene TRBD2, 5 bases. The CDR3 consists of 14 residues. The germline CDR1 and CDR2 sequences are SGHVS and FQNEAQ. Trimming shortened V by 5 bases and J by 5 bases, and 12 bases separated the two germline ends. In DNA form, the CDR3 reads TGTGCCAGCAGCCCACGGGAAGGGACCGGGGAGCTGTTTTTT. It yields the protein CASSPREGTGELFF.

The chain joins TRBV5-1 to TRBJ1-1, with D unresolved. This CDR3 contains 13 residues. Germline V CDR1 and CDR2: SGHRS, YFSETQ. V was clipped by 4 bases and J by 6 bases, with 13 bases between them. The CDR3 region is CASSPQPDSEAFF. DNA for the CDR3: TGCGCCAGCAGCCCCCAACCTGATTCTGAAGCTTTCTTT.

The CDR3 DNA follows: TGTGCCAGCAGCCCCGGGACTAGCGGGGACAATGAGCAGTTCTTC. Protein sequence: CASSPGTSGDNEQFF. The chain carries TRBV5-6 and TRBJ2-1; 13 bases agree with TRBD2. The CDR3 consists of 15 residues. Germline V lookup: CDR1 SGHDT, CDR2 YYEEEE. Unmatched junction bases numbered 3, after V lost 4 bases and J lost 5 bases.

V gene TRBV12-3 or TRBV12-4 combines with J gene TRBJ1-3; D gene uncertain. Trimming removed 7 bases from V and 1 base from J, with 5 bases in between. The CDR3 length is 12 residues. As DNA, the CDR3 is TGTGCCAGCATTAGGTCTGGAAACACCATATATTTT. It codes for CASIRSGNTIYF.

V and J are TRBV24-1 and TRBJ2-3; the D is unclear. Germline V gives CDR1 KGHDR, CDR2 SFDVKD. The CDR3 sequence is 16 residues long. V was trimmed by 2 bases and J by 0 bases, leaving 11 bases between them. CDR3 DNA sequence: TGTGCCACCAGTGATTCCAGCGCGTTAAGCACAGATACGCAGTATTTT. It is translated as CATSDSSALSTDTQYF.

The V and J genes are TRBV7-2 and TRBJ2-2, with D unclear. CDR1 and CDR2 from the germline V gene are SGHTA and FQGNSA. The CDR3 sequence is 15 residues long. The V end was cut by 2 bases, the J end by 4 bases, with 11 bases between. The CDR3, as DNA: TGTGCCAGCAGCTTATTGGGCAGAGTCACCGGGGAGCTGTTTTTT. Translated: CASSLLGRVTGELFF. Filled out from reference TRBV7-2 and TRBJ2-2, the complete variable domain reads GAGVSQSPSNKVTEKGKDVELRCDPISGHTALYWYRQSLGQGLEFLIYFQGNSAPDKSGLPSDRFSAERTGGSVSTLTIQRTQQEDSAVYLCASSLLGRVTGELFFGEGSRLTVL.

The chain recombines TRBV5-1 with TRBJ2-7; tentatively, D is TRBD2 (5 bases). The CDR3 loop spans 13 amino acids. Germline lookup yields CDR1 SGHRS and CDR2 YFSETQ. V gave up 0 bases and J gave up 3 bases, with 7 bases separating them. DNA for the CDR3: TGCGCCAGCAGCTTGGACGGGGACTACGAGCAGTACTTC. Protein sequence: CASSLDGDYEQYF.

The rearrangement uses TRBV18 and TRBJ2-7, with TRBD2 matching 12 bases. Germline CDR1 is KGHSH and CDR2 is LQKENI. With V trimmed by 0 bases and J by 3 bases, 3 bases remained unmatched. This CDR3 comprises 16 residues. As DNA, the CDR3 is TGTGCCAGCTCACCACCACTAGCGGGGGGCATCTACGAGCAGTACTTC. It encodes CASSPPLAGGIYEQYF.

The chain combines TRBV3-1 (or the pseudogene TRBV3-2) with TRBJ1-5; D is perhaps TRBD1 (6 bases). Germline-derived CDR1 and CDR2 are LGHDT and YNNKEL (reference sequence). The CDR3 extends over 14 amino acids. The V gene lost 5 bases and the J gene lost 7 bases, with 15 bases spanning the gap. CDR3 bases: TGTGCCAGCAGCTCCACCGGGGGCTACCAGCCCCAGCATTTT. Its protein product is CASSSTGGYQPQHF.